Below are 5 T cell receptor beta chains sequenced from a single sample in a study of identical twins. One entry per CDR3 protein, called by TCRdb with MiXCR from the 5' RACE reads. The table shows some 500,000 distinct CDR3 sequences, with approximately 22% occurring only once. A further study also used this sample, focusing on T cells expressing NK-cell markers.

Sequenced material: CD4+ T cells sorted from blood. The receptors stem from a woman between 18 and 29 years old in good health.

This clonotype showed up just a few times. J is TRBJ2-1 and V is TRBV20-1; maybe TRBD2 (6 bases). The CDR3 has 14 amino acids. Between the trimmed V and J ends, which lost 6 bases and 6 bases, there was a span of 18 bases. Germline V gives CDR1 DFQATT, CDR2 SNEGSKA (reference sequence). CDR3 sequence: CSAPSTPGGNEQFF. DNA for the CDR3: TGCAGTGCCCCCTCGACCCCCGGGGGCAATGAGCAGTTCTTC.

This chain uses TRBV5-4 with TRBJ2-2; TRBD1 or TRBD2 may be the D gene (5 bases each). The CDR3 contains 14 residues. The germline V gene has CDR1 SGHNT and CDR2 YYREEE (reference sequence). V lost 7 bases and J lost 1, with 11 bases in between. The CDR3 nucleotides read TGTGCCAGCCTACGGGACGGGAACACCGGGGAGCTGTTTTTT. It specifies CASLRDGNTGELFF. Using reference TRBV5-4 and TRBJ2-2 for the parts outside the CDR3, the full variable domain is ETGVTQSPTHLIKTRGQQVTLRCSSQSGHNTVSWYQQALGQGPQFIFQYYREEENGRGNFPPRFSGLQFPNYSSELNVNALELDDSALYLCASLRDGNTGELFFGEGSRLTVL.

The sample holds many counts of this clonotype. V and J are TRBV7-2 and TRBJ1-5; D gene ambiguous. CDR1 is SGHTA and CDR2 is FQGNSA in the germline V gene. Trimming shortened V by 1 base and J by 1 base, and 2 bases separated the two germline ends. The CDR3 is 13 residues long. The CDR3 DNA is TGTGCCAGCAGCTTAGAGAGCAATCAGCCCCAGCATTTT. Amino acids: CASSLESNQPQHF.

In its sample, this clonotype was seen a few times. The chain employs TRBV7-9 and TRBJ2-1; 7 bases line up with TRBD2. The trim removed 6 bases at V and 2 bases at J, leaving 7 bases unmatched. The CDR3 contains 15 residues. CDR1 is SEHNR, CDR2 FQNEAQ, per germline (reference sequence). In nucleotides, the CDR3 is TGTGCCAGCAGAGCTAGCGGCGGTACCTACAATGAGCAGTTCTTC. It is translated as CASRASGGTYNEQFF.

V is TRBV30 and J is TRBJ2-3, with TRBD2 as a possible D gene (5 bases). Germline V gene sequence: CDR1 GTSNPN, CDR2 SVGIG (reference sequence). CDR3 length: 14 amino acids. Between the trimmed V and J ends, which lost 5 bases and 1 base, there was a span of 13 bases. CDR3 residues: CAWAGSVRTDTQYF. CDR3 sequence (DNA): TGTGCCTGGGCGGGTAGCGTTCGCACAGATACGCAGTATTTT.